The rows below give T cell receptor beta chains drawn from one sample of a study of CD8 T cells in Susac syndrome. A single record per CDR3 protein comes from TCRdb applying MiXCR to the immunoSEQ multiplex PCR reads. The profile shows about 150,000 distinct CDR3 sequences, roughly 95% of them singletons. Input material: CD4+ T cells from PBMCs. The receptors originated from a human donor with Susac syndrome. CDR3s include the opening cysteine and the closing phenylalanine or tryptophan. D genes are given only for firm matches. Clone size appears in some rows only: once, few, many, or a class for an expanded clone.

v_call	clone_size	j_call	d_call	cdr3_aa	cdr3_nt
TRBV9	.	TRBJ2-7	TRBD1	CASSVDPKGAGEQYF	TGTGCCAGCAGCGTAGACCCAAAGGGGGCAGGAGAGCAGTACTTC
TRBV6-1	.	TRBJ1-3	TRBD1	CASTQLDRDGGNTIYF	TGTGCCAGCACCCAGCTGGACAGGGACGGTGGAAACACCATATATTTT
TRBV29-1	once	TRBJ2-1	.	CSVLAAGTFPFF	TGCAGCGTCCTTGCTGCCGGGACTTTCCCGTTCTTC
TRBV20-1	once	TRBJ2-6	.	CSAMSSGANVLTF	TGCAGTGCTATGAGCTCTGGGGCCAACGTCCTGACTTTC
TRBV15	.	TRBJ1-3	.	CATSRDPDSGNTIYF	TGTGCCACCAGCAGAGATCCAGACTCTGGAAACACCATATATTTT
TRBV23-1	.	TRBJ1-4	.	CASSGRTNEKLFF	TGCGCCAGCAGTGGGAGGACTAATGAAAAACTGTTTTTT
TRBV28	.	TRBJ1-5	.	CASSSVVWQPQHF	TGTGCCAGCAGTTCGGTCGTCTGGCAGCCCCAGCATTTT
TRBV7-3	few	TRBJ2-6	.	CASSFSGTSGANVLTF	TGTGCCAGCAGCTTCTCAGGAACTTCTGGGGCCAACGTCCTGACTTTC
TRBV12-3/TRBV12-4	.	TRBJ1-1	.	CASMLGWNTEAFF	TGTGCCAGTATGTTGGGGTGGAACACTGAAGCTTTCTTT
TRBV29-1	.	TRBJ1-3	.	CSVQNGNTIYF	TGCAGCGTCCAAAATGGAAACACCATATATTTT
TRBV29-1	once	TRBJ2-2	TRBD2	CSVTSGFTGELFF	TGCAGTGTTACTAGCGGGTTCACCGGGGAGCTGTTTTTT
TRBV28	.	TRBJ1-5	.	CASSFLSLRGGQPQHF	TGTGCCAGCAGTTTCCTATCGTTAAGGGGGGGACAGCCCCAGCATTTT
TRBV29-1	.	TRBJ2-5	.	CSVDSGSETQYF	TGCAGCGTTGATTCGGGATCGGAGACCCAGTACTTC
TRBV9	.	TRBJ2-3	TRBD2	CASSAGTSGRAVGTDTQYF	TGTGCCAGCAGTGCCGGGACTAGCGGGAGGGCCGTAGGTACAGATACGCAGTATTTT
TRBV7-3	.	TRBJ2-3	.	CASSLGGYPTDTQYF	TGTGCCAGCAGCTTGGGTGGCTACCCCACAGATACGCAGTATTTT
TRBV19	.	TRBJ1-1	.	CASSIMTGNTEAFF	TGTGCCAGTAGTATAATGACTGGGAACACTGAAGCTTTCTTT
TRBV20-1	.	TRBJ2-1	TRBD2	CSAHALVSGSTSSYNEQFF	TGCAGTGCTCACGCCCTGGTTAGCGGGAGTACCAGCTCCTACAATGAGCAGTTCTTC
TRBV7-9	once	TRBJ2-5	.	CASSLGPPGETQYF	TGTGCCAGCAGCCTAGGGCCGCCGGGAGAGACCCAGTACTTC
TRBV29-1	.	TRBJ1-3	.	CSVAGDLAGNTIYF	TGCAGCGTCGCAGGGGATTTGGCTGGAAACACCATATATTTT
TRBV7-9	.	TRBJ2-1	.	CASSPNGPNEQFF	TGTGCCAGCAGCCCAAACGGCCCCAATGAGCAGTTCTTC
TRBV6-2/TRBV6-3	.	TRBJ1-6	TRBD1	CASTHSTTGNHSPLHF	TGTGCCAGCACCCACTCCACGACAGGGAATCATTCACCCCTCCACTTT
TRBV29-1	.	TRBJ2-1	TRBD1	CSVGQGGHNEQFF	TGCAGCGTGGGACAGGGCGGACACAATGAGCAGTTCTTC
TRBV15	.	TRBJ2-3	TRBD1	CATSRSQGVGTDTQYF	TGTGCCACCAGCAGATCACAGGGGGTCGGCACAGATACGCAGTATTTT
TRBV7-2	.	TRBJ2-5	TRBD1	CASSSMGQGQETQYF	TGTGCCAGCAGCTCCATGGGACAGGGACAAGAGACCCAGTACTTC
TRBV5-8	.	TRBJ2-2	.	CASSLVALSTGELFF	TGTGCCAGCAGCTTGGTAGCTCTAAGCACCGGGGAGCTGTTTTTT
TRBV28	.	TRBJ2-5	.	CASSNRLGTQYF	TGTGCCAGCAGCAACAGATTGGGGACCCAGTACTTC
TRBV20-1	.	TRBJ1-1	.	CSAIGQMNTEAFF	TGCAGTGCTATAGGACAGATGAACACTGAAGCTTTCTTT
TRBV6-5	.	TRBJ1-2	.	CASSYGGEANYGYTF	TGTGCCAGCAGTTATGGGGGCGAAGCTAACTATGGCTACACCTTC
TRBV5-1	.	TRBJ2-5	.	CASSLGFGWGTQYF	TGCGCCAGCAGCCTGGGGTTTGGCTGGGGGACCCAGTACTTC
TRBV29-1	once	TRBJ2-7	TRBD2	CSVEMHSGRNEQYF	TGCAGCGTTGAAATGCACAGCGGGAGGAACGAGCAGTACTTC
TRBV7-2	.	TRBJ2-3	.	CASSLVASGTDTQYF	TGTGCCAGCAGCTTAGTAGCTAGCGGCACAGATACGCAGTATTTT
TRBV4-2	.	TRBJ2-3	TRBD1	CASSQGDREDTQYF	TGTGCCAGCAGCCAAGGGGACAGGGAGGATACGCAGTATTTT
TRBV7-7	.	TRBJ2-3	.	CASSLVGIVAGDTQYF	TGTGCTAGCAGCTTAGTAGGGATAGTAGCTGGCGATACGCAGTATTTT
TRBV5-4	.	TRBJ2-1	TRBD2	CASSFGLALVEQFF	TGTGCCAGCAGCTTTGGACTAGCCTTGGTTGAGCAGTTCTTC
TRBV6-5	.	TRBJ1-2	.	CASSYEGLYGYTF	TGTGCCAGCAGTTACGAGGGTCTCTATGGCTACACCTTC
TRBV9	.	TRBJ2-1	.	CASSPVGASYNEQFF	TGTGCCAGCAGCCCCGTAGGGGCGTCCTACAATGAGCAGTTCTTC
TRBV23-1	.	TRBJ2-4	.	CASSQKEPQTGYF	TGCGCCAGCAGTCAAAAAGAACCCCAGACGGGGTACTTC
TRBV12-3/TRBV12-4	.	TRBJ2-7	.	CASKEGPSSYEQYF	TGTGCCAGCAAGGAGGGGCCTAGCTCCTACGAGCAGTACTTC
TRBV15	.	TRBJ2-2	.	CATSRDLSTGELFF	TGTGCCACCAGCAGAGATCTCAGTACCGGGGAGCTGTTTTTT
TRBV29-1	.	TRBJ1-1	.	CSVVRGDTEAFF	TGCAGCGTTGTGAGAGGAGACACTGAAGCTTTCTTT
TRBV4-3	.	TRBJ1-5	.	CASSQGTLQPQHF	TGCGCCAGCAGCCAAGGGACTCTGCAGCCCCAGCATTTT